Listed below are T cell receptor beta chains from one sample, sequenced in a study of beta chain features in type 1 diabetes. Assay used: immunoSEQ multiplex PCR; TCRdb lists only in-frame clones, some missing. The sample holds hundreds of thousands of clones, over 9.5% seen once. Sequencing was carried out using naive CD4+ T cells from blood. Every receptor here comes from a man in his late teens or twenties in good health. The CDR3 runs from the conserved cysteine through the conserved F or W. Fields, in order: J gene, D gene, V gene, clone size, CDR3 protein, CDR3 DNA. A D gene is named only where the DNA matches it firmly. A clone size is listed for some rows: how often the clone was seen (once, few, many), or a class if it is expanded.

>TRBJ1-4|NA|TRBV5-4|NA
CASSSNRAPDEKLFF
TGTGCCAGCAGCTCGAACAGGGCACCAGATGAAAAACTGTTTTTT
>TRBJ2-1|TRBD2|TRBV19|few
CASGGRTSYNEQFF
TGTGCCAGTGGCGGGAGGACTTCCTACAATGAGCAGTTCTTC
>TRBJ2-1|NA|TRBV5-4|NA
CASSWGSSGQLSSYNEQFF
TGTGCCAGCAGTTGGGGAAGCTCTGGACAGCTAAGCTCCTACAATGAGCAGTTCTTC
>TRBJ2-1|NA|TRBV29-1|NA
CSVGGQSTLNEQFF
TGCAGCGTAGGAGGACAGTCTACTTTAAATGAGCAGTTCTTC
>TRBJ2-3|TRBD2|TRBV5-6|NA
CASSPSRLAGRDTQYF
TGTGCCAGCAGCCCCTCCCGACTAGCGGGAAGGGATACGCAGTATTTT
>TRBJ2-3|NA|TRBV11-2|NA
CASSLGWGGGTDTQYF
TGTGCCAGCAGCTTAGGGTGGGGCGGTGGCACAGATACGCAGTATTTT
>TRBJ1-2|NA|TRBV18|NA
CASGLFDSVYGYTF
TGTGCCAGCGGCCTGTTCGACAGTGTCTATGGCTACACCTTC
>TRBJ1-2|NA|TRBV5-1|few
CASQSADYGYTF
TGCGCCAGCCAAAGTGCGGACTATGGCTACACCTTC
>TRBJ2-1|NA|TRBV6-5|NA
CASSYSAGVKFF
TGTGCCAGCAGTTACAGTGCAGGGGTGAAGTTCTTC
>TRBJ2-2|TRBD1|TRBV30|few
CAWSVYRGRTGELFF
TGTGCCTGGAGCGTTTACAGGGGGCGGACCGGGGAGCTGTTTTTT
>TRBJ2-5|TRBD2|TRBV6-5|few
CASRMTSSETQYF
TGTGCCAGCAGAATGACTAGCTCGGAGACCCAGTACTTC
>TRBJ1-3|TRBD1|TRBV7-9|NA
CASSFFRGSGNTIYF
TGTGCCAGCAGCTTCTTCAGGGGGTCGGGAAACACCATATATTTT
>TRBJ1-5|TRBD1|TRBV6-4|NA
CASSADRDQPQHF
TGTGCCAGCAGTGCTGACAGGGATCAGCCCCAGCATTTT
>TRBJ2-1|TRBD2|TRBV11-2|few
CASSLRTSGRDSNEQFF
TGTGCCAGCAGCTTAAGAACTAGCGGGAGGGATAGCAATGAGCAGTTCTTC
>TRBJ2-1|NA|TRBV5-1|NA
CTSSFRSDNEQFF
TGCACCAGCAGCTTTCGCTCGGACAATGAGCAGTTCTTC
>TRBJ2-3|TRBD2|TRBV6-9|NA
CASTTGLAGVEHSTDTQYF
TGTGCCAGCACCACGGGACTAGCGGGAGTTGAACATAGCACAGATACGCAGTATTTT
>TRBJ1-1|NA|TRBV4-1|few
CASRDSRKNTEAFF
TGCGCCAGCAGGGACAGCCGAAAGAACACTGAAGCTTTCTTT
>TRBJ1-1|NA|TRBV5-1|once
CASSLAGGGAFF
TGCGCCAGCAGCTTGGCGGGCGGGGGGGCTTTCTTT
>TRBJ1-2|NA|TRBV28|NA
CASRGRPNGYTF
TGTGCCAGCAGGGGGAGGCCAAATGGCTACACCTTC
>TRBJ2-2|NA|TRBV4-3|NA
CASSPRAGKAGELFF
TGCGCCAGCAGCCCCCGCGCGGGGAAAGCCGGGGAGCTGTTTTTT
>TRBJ2-5|NA|TRBV10-3|NA
CAIRERGPETQYF
TGTGCCATCAGGGAAAGAGGGCCGGAGACCCAGTACTTC
>TRBJ2-2|TRBD1|TRBV7-2|few
CASSRRAGTAGELFF
TGTGCCAGCAGCCGCCGGGCAGGGACAGCCGGGGAGCTGTTTTTT
>TRBJ2-4|NA|TRBV7-9|few
CASSISLGIQYF
TGTGCCAGCAGCATATCGCTAGGCATTCAGTACTTC
>TRBJ2-1|NA|TRBV4-3|many
CASSQGPYNEQFF
TGCGCCAGCAGCCAAGGGCCGTACAATGAGCAGTTCTTC
>TRBJ2-7|TRBD2|TRBV25-1|few
CASSETSGRGYEQYF
TGTGCCAGCAGTGAGACTAGCGGGAGGGGATACGAGCAGTACTTC
>TRBJ2-4|NA|TRBV30|NA
CAWSIVTKNIQYF
TGTGCCTGGAGTATCGTAACCAAAAACATTCAGTACTTC
>TRBJ2-7|TRBD1|TRBV29-1|few
CSATAGTGVIYEQYF
TGCAGCGCTACTGCGGGGACAGGGGTGATCTACGAGCAGTACTTC
>TRBJ2-7|TRBD1|TRBV5-4|NA
CASSSPGQITYEQYF
TGTGCCAGCAGCTCACCGGGACAGATAACCTACGAGCAGTACTTC